This TCR beta chain appears in the sequencing data of a study of response to subunit inactivated influenza vaccine. Findings and limits, study-wide: Only a handful of new T cells, the authors suggested, are recruited with each seasonal influenza vaccination.

CDR1 is MGHRA and CDR2 is YSYEKL in the germline V gene. Trimming removed 3 bases at V and 0 bases at J, with 12 bases between. The CDR3 length is 16 residues. TCRdb fed the RT-PCR reads into MiXCR, producing one record per CDR3 protein. The sample has around 580,000 distinct CDR3 sequences, about 11% seen once. This clonotype was observed a handful of times. The antigen remains undetermined. The TCR sequence derives from a man between 45 and 60 years old who received an inactivated influenza vaccine. The chain is built from TRBV4-1 and TRBJ2-1; tentative D call: TRBD2 (6 bases). The specimen was PBMCs from blood, collected on the day of vaccination. The DNA of the CDR3 is TGCGCCAGCAGCCATCGGGACTCAAGCTCCTACAATGAGCAGTTCTTC. Its translation: CASSHRDSSSYNEQFF.